The 29 T cell receptor beta chains below were found in one sample sequenced in a study of cytomegalovirus exposure and HLA in healthy donors. PCR was performed using 60 Vbeta and 13 Jbeta primers. Sequencing was performed with immunoSEQ multiplex PCR; in TCRdb, only in-frame clones are kept and a portion is missing. The sample shows approximately 100,000 clones, more than 60% of them seen only once. The sample was PBMCs. These receptors all come from a man in his fifties or sixties in good health and CMV-seropositive.

This sequence joins TRBV28 and TRBJ2-7; TRBD1 matches 9 bases. The CDR3 extends over 15 amino acids. Unmatched junction bases numbered 4, after V lost 2 bases and J lost 2 bases. The germline gives CDR1 MDHEN, CDR2 SYDVKM. CDR3 in DNA: TGTGCCAGCAGTTTAGGGGGACAGGGACCCTACGAGCAGTACTTC. Translating gives CASSLGGQGPYEQYF.

The rearrangement links TRBV4-3 to TRBJ2-7; 9 positions match TRBD1. Germline V CDR1 and CDR2: LGHNA, YSLEER. V was clipped by 0 bases and J by 3 bases; unmatched bases: 6. This CDR3 has 16 amino acids. CDR3 bases: TGCGCCAGCAGCCAAGATCTCAGACAGGGGGGCTACGAGCAGTACTTC. It translates to CASSQDLRQGGYEQYF.

This clone was counted only a few times. V gene TRBV4-2 combines with J gene TRBJ1-3; TRBD1 is a possible D gene (5 bases). The ends were cut back, 5 bases at V and 3 bases at J, with 11 bases in the middle. This CDR3 region has 14 residues. CDR1 and CDR2 from the germline V gene are LGHNA and YNFKEQ. CDR3 coding DNA: TGTGCCAGCAGCGCTAGGGGTAGTGGAAACACCATATATTTT. Translated: CASSARGSGNTIYF.

V is TRBV9 and J is TRBJ2-2; possible D gene TRBD1, 6 bases. The V gene lost 4 bases and the J gene lost 6 bases, with 16 bases spanning the gap. Looked up from germline, CDR1 is SGDLS and CDR2 is YYNGEE. The CDR3 is 15 amino acids. The CDR3 region is CASSRGTSRPGELFF. The CDR3 DNA sequence: TGTGCCAGCAGCAGGGGGACCAGTCGACCCGGGGAGCTGTTTTTT.

V is TRBV5-5 and J is TRBJ2-7; D perhaps matches TRBD2 (5 bases). V was trimmed by 0 bases and J by 0 bases, leaving 10 bases between them. CDR3 length equals 15 residues. Germline CDR1 SGHKS, CDR2 YYEKEE (reference sequence). In DNA form, the CDR3 reads TGTGCCAGCAGCTTGGGAAGGGCGGGCTCCTACGAGCAGTACTTC. This sequence encodes CASSLGRAGSYEQYF.

The chain carries TRBV5-1 and TRBJ1-2; the D gene is possibly TRBD1 (5 bases). The V end was cut by 4 bases, the J end by 0 bases, with 10 bases between. Germline CDR1 and CDR2: SGHRS and YFSETQ. CDR3 length equals 14 residues. The CDR3 loop reads CASSEDTSNYGYTF. The CDR3 DNA sequence: TGCGCCAGCAGCGAGGACACCTCTAACTATGGCTACACCTTC.

As to this clone: At one end, the junction sequence differs from germline, possibly due to a read error. CDR3: CASSIVGQGRTF. In DNA form, the CDR3 reads TGTGCCAGTAGTATAGTCGGACAGGGGAGGACCTTC. The chain recombines TRBV19 with TRBJ2-7, with 9 bases matching TRBD1. Germline CDR1 is LNHDA and CDR2 is SQIVND (reference sequence). The CDR3 is made up of 12 amino acids.

The chain recombines TRBV5-1 with TRBJ2-5, with 11 bases matching TRBD1. CDR3 length: 15 amino acids. CDR1 and CDR2 from the germline V gene are SGHRS and YFSETQ. V gave up 2 bases and J gave up 5 bases; unmatched junction bases: 5. The CDR3 loop reads CASSFGTGGMETQYF. The CDR3 DNA is TGCGCCAGCAGCTTCGGGACAGGGGGTATGGAGACCCAGTACTTC.

The V gene is TRBV7-2, the J gene TRBJ1-6; perhaps TRBD1 as D (6 bases). Germline lookup yields CDR1 SGHTA and CDR2 FQGNSA. V was shortened by 1 base and J by 10 bases, with 11 bases between the two germline ends. CDR3 size: 14 residues. CDR3 sequence reads: CASSLVRGESPLHF. CDR3 sequence (DNA): TGTGCCAGCAGCTTAGTCAGGGGAGAATCACCCCTCCACTTT.

This chain links TRBV25-1 with TRBJ1-2; tentatively, D is TRBD1 (5 bases). The CDR3 contains 14 residues. V was clipped by 0 bases and J by 3 bases, with 8 bases between them. The germline V gene has CDR1 MGHDK and CDR2 SYGVNS. The CDR3 here is CASSEYEGDYGYTF. DNA of the CDR3: TGTGCCAGCAGTGAATATGAAGGGGACTATGGCTACACCTTC.

This chain joins TRBV6-5 and TRBJ1-3; D is undetermined. The CDR3 contains 15 residues. Germline V gene sequence: CDR1 MNHEY, CDR2 SVGAGI. With 0 bases removed from V and 3 bases from J, the gap between germline ends came to 9 bases. The DNA of the CDR3 is TGTGCCAGCAGTTACTCGAGTGGGCTTGGAAACACCATATATTTT. This gives the protein CASSYSSGLGNTIYF.

This clone has just a few counts. The J gene is TRBJ1-6, the V gene TRBV6-4; tentatively, D is TRBD1 (6 bases). In germline, CDR1 is MRHNA, CDR2 SNTAGT. The CDR3 length is 15 residues. V dropped 4 bases and J dropped 6 bases, with 13 bases sitting between them. CDR3: CASSAGGGGNSPLHF. The CDR3 nucleotides are TGTGCCAGCAGTGCGGGAGGGGGAGGTAATTCACCCCTCCACTTT.

The chain carries TRBV18 and TRBJ2-7; D is possibly TRBD1 (5 bases). Germline lookup yields CDR1 KGHSH and CDR2 LQKENI. The CDR3 runs to 14 residues. Trimming cost V 0 bases and J 0 bases, with 6 bases left between them. CDR3 DNA sequence: TGTGCCAGCTCACCACCGGACAACTCCTACGAGCAGTACTTC. Translated: CASSPPDNSYEQYF.

V gene TRBV4-1 combines with J gene TRBJ2-6; D might be TRBD2 (6 bases). The germline V gene encodes CDR1 MGHRA and CDR2 YSYEKL. This CDR3 comprises 19 residues. V dropped 0 bases and J dropped 2 bases, with 17 bases sitting between them. CDR3 protein: CASSQDGTRGSPGANVLTF. In DNA, the CDR3 is TGCGCCAGCAGCCAAGATGGGACCCGGGGGAGCCCTGGGGCCAACGTCCTGACTTTC.

The V gene is TRBV7-2, the J gene TRBJ2-1, with 7 nucleotides matching TRBD1. V dropped 5 bases and J dropped 4; count of bases not matched to a gene: 8. The CDR3 runs 15 residues. Germline V gene data show CDR1 as SGHTA and CDR2 as FQGNSA. The CDR3, as DNA: TGTGCCAGCAGCAAGGGGGCCGTACTTTACAATGAGCAGTTCTTC. This codes for CASSKGAVLYNEQFF.

A single count supports this clone. CDR3: CASSTTLTGDVYGYTF. CDR3 sequence (DNA): TGTGCCAGTAGTACCACCTTGACAGGGGATGTCTATGGCTACACCTTC. J is TRBJ1-2 and V is TRBV19; 8 bases fit TRBD1. The CDR3 runs to 16 residues. The germline V gene encodes CDR1 LNHDA and CDR2 SQIVND (reference sequence). J gave up 4 bases and V 4 bases, and 11 bases lay outside the gene matches.

This chain uses TRBV6-5 with TRBJ2-5, with 8 bases identical to TRBD2. Germline-derived CDR1 and CDR2 are MNHEY and SVGAGI. After removal of 6 bases from V and 4 bases from J, the junction contained 10 bases not matched to a gene. The CDR3 is made up of 15 amino acids. The CDR3 region is CASSSAGGRVETQYF. In nucleotides, the CDR3 is TGTGCCAGCAGCAGCGCGGGGGGTCGGGTAGAGACCCAGTACTTC.

The rearrangement links TRBV11-2 to TRBJ1-3; tentative D call: TRBD1 (5 bases). The CDR3 is made up of 14 amino acids. Germline CDR1 is SGHAT and CDR2 is FQNNGV. The V gene lost 3 bases and the J gene lost 2 bases, with 8 bases spanning the gap. The CDR3 region has the DNA TGTGCCAGCAGCTTTACAGGAGCTGGAAACACCATATATTTT. This translates into CASSFTGAGNTIYF.

The genes are TRBV13 and TRBJ1-2, with unresolved D. Germline-derived CDR1 and CDR2 are PRHDT and FYEKMQ (reference sequence). This CDR3 is 12 amino acids long. With 1 base removed from V and 4 bases from J, the gap between germline ends came to 4 bases. CDR3 sequence (DNA): TGTGCCAGCAGCTTAGACAGCTATGGCTACACCTTC. Its translation is CASSLDSYGYTF.

This chain connects TRBV4-2 to TRBJ2-1; 8 nucleotides match TRBD1. After removal of 1 base from V and 8 bases from J, the junction contained 13 bases not matched to a gene. CDR1 is LGHNA, CDR2 YNFKEQ, per germline. The CDR3 extends over 17 amino acids. This CDR3 reads CASSQGESRGLQYEQFF. The CDR3 DNA reads as TGTGCCAGCAGCCAAGGTGAGAGCAGGGGGCTCCAATATGAGCAGTTCTTC.

The chain combines TRBV9 with TRBJ2-3; TRBD2 is a possible D gene (5 bases). Trimming shortened V by 0 bases and J by 5 bases, and 13 bases separated the two germline ends. The CDR3 covers 15 residues. The germline V gene encodes CDR1 SGDLS and CDR2 YYNGEE. This chain's CDR3 is CASSVATGLLDTQYF. DNA of the CDR3: TGTGCCAGCAGCGTAGCTACCGGACTTCTAGATACGCAGTATTTT.

V and J are TRBV19 and TRBJ1-6; D is unclear. The V end lost 4 bases, the J end lost 5 bases, and 9 bases lay between the germline ends. Germline CDR1 LNHDA, CDR2 SQIVND (reference sequence). This CDR3 has 14 residues. The CDR3 DNA reads TGTGCCAGTAGTAGTGGAGAGAATAATTCACCCCTCCACTTT. Translation: CASSSGENNSPLHF.

The chain combines TRBV29-1 with TRBJ2-7; 7 bases map to TRBD1. V trimming: 6 bases; J trimming: 2 bases; junction bases outside the gene matches: 4. The CDR3 covers 12 residues. Germline assignment: CDR1 SQVTM and CDR2 ANQGSEA. This CDR3 is CSVLTGPYEQYF. The CDR3 nucleotides read TGCAGCGTGCTGACAGGGCCCTACGAGCAGTACTTC.

The chain couples TRBV7-9 to TRBJ2-6, with 11 nucleotides matching TRBD1. Losses at the gene ends were 5 bases for V and 9 bases for J; bases not matched to a gene: 15. Germline V gene lookup returns CDR1 SEHNR and CDR2 FQNEAQ (reference sequence). CDR3 length: 18 amino acids. The CDR3 nucleotides are TGTGCCAGCAGCCCTACGGGACAGGGGGTACTCGTGGACAACGTCCTGACTTTC. This encodes CASSPTGQGVLVDNVLTF. The complete variable domain, with remaining parts taken from reference TRBV7-9 and TRBJ2-6, reads DTGVSQNPRHKITKRGQNVTFRCDPISEHNRLYWYRQTLGQGPEFLTYFQNEAQLEKSRLLSDRFSAERPKGSFSTLEIQRTEQGDSAMYLCASSPTGQGVLVDNVLTFGAGSRLTVL.

The chain carries TRBV15 and TRBJ2-7; maybe TRBD2 (6 bases). The CDR3 consists of 14 residues. V was shortened by 3 bases and J by 0 bases, with 9 bases between the two germline ends. The germline V gene has CDR1 LNHNV and CDR2 YYDKDF (reference sequence). This chain's CDR3 is CATSREGTSYEQYF. CDR3 DNA: TGTGCCACCAGCAGGGAGGGGACCTCCTACGAGCAGTACTTC.

The V gene is TRBV29-1, the J gene TRBJ2-7; 7 bases match TRBD1. V lost 6 bases and J lost 5; bases outside the gene matches: 4. Germline CDR1 is SQVTM and CDR2 is ANQGSEA. The CDR3 extends over 11 amino acids. CDR3 loop: CSVLQGNEQYF. In DNA form, the CDR3 reads TGCAGCGTACTACAGGGGAACGAGCAGTACTTC.

V is TRBV9 and J is TRBJ2-5, with D tentatively TRBD1 (5 bases). V lost 1 base, J lost 3 bases, and 13 bases lay in between. Germline assignment: CDR1 SGDLS and CDR2 YYNGEE. This CDR3 comprises 15 residues. The CDR3 DNA reads as TGTGCCAGCAGCGTAAATACAGGTTCCGAAGAGACCCAGTACTTC. Residues: CASSVNTGSEETQYF.

The chain uses TRBV5-1 and TRBJ1-3; 9 bases map to TRBD1. V was pared by 2 bases and J by 4 bases, with 7 bases of the junction left unmatched. The CDR3 has 16 residues. CDR1 and CDR2 (germline): SGHRS, YFSETQ. CDR3: CASSLLTGGEGNTIYF. The CDR3 DNA reads TGCGCCAGCAGCTTACTTACAGGGGGCGAAGGAAACACCATATATTTT.

The table lists this clone with a few counts. The chain has TRBV5-6 and TRBJ2-7; 10 positions agree with TRBD2. In germline, CDR1 is SGHDT, CDR2 YYEEEE. The CDR3 consists of 16 residues. Trimming cost V 0 bases and J 3 bases; bases outside gene matches: 6. This CDR3 is CASSLAAGGLLYEQYF. In nucleotides, the CDR3 is TGTGCCAGCAGCTTGGCAGCGGGGGGGCTGCTCTACGAGCAGTACTTC.